Below are 14 T cell receptor beta chains sequenced from a single sample in a study of blood T cell repertoires in COVID-19. Measured with immunoSEQ multiplex PCR; TCRdb has only the in-frame clones, and not every one. Among just over 250,000 clones listed, about 86% were seen once. Specimen: PBMCs or T cells enriched from blood (not recorded which). These TCRs come from a man aged 25-45 years with acute COVID-19.

This clone was observed a single time. The chain joins TRBV27 to TRBJ2-3; D perhaps matches TRBD2 (5 bases). CDR1 and CDR2 (germline): MNHEY, SMNVEV (reference sequence). The CDR3 covers 14 residues. Trimming stripped 7 bases from V and 6 bases from J, with 17 bases between. CDR3: CASTGVALSDTQYF. CDR3 bases: TGTGCCAGCACCGGGGTTGCGTTATCGGATACGCAGTATTTT.

The chain is built from TRBV15 and TRBJ1-5; D ambiguous. Trimming took off 1 base at V and 0 bases at J, with 7 bases between the two ends. Germline loops: CDR1 LNHNV, CDR2 YYDKDF (reference sequence). The CDR3 totals 15 residues. The CDR3 here is CATSRGQNSNQPQHF. DNA for the CDR3: TGTGCCACCAGCAGAGGGCAGAATAGCAATCAGCCCCAGCATTTT.

V and J are TRBV4-3 and TRBJ2-3, with 8 positions matching TRBD1. The germline gives CDR1 LGHNA, CDR2 YSLEER. There are 15 residues in the CDR3. The ends lost 4 bases at V and 1 base at J; junction bases unmatched: 4. For the CDR3, the DNA is TGCGCCAGCAGCCTCAAACAGGGGGGCACAGATACGCAGTATTTT. It encodes CASSLKQGGTDTQYF.

This clone has more than one count but fewer than ten. This chain links TRBV11-2 with TRBJ2-1, with D tentatively TRBD1 (6 bases). Trimming removed 5 bases from V and 1 base from J, with 12 bases in between. Germline CDR1 is SGHAT and CDR2 is FQNNGV. CDR3 size: 15 residues. The CDR3: CASSQTRGSYNEQFF. The CDR3 region has the DNA TGTGCCAGCAGCCAGACCAGGGGTTCCTACAATGAGCAGTTCTTC.

The V gene is TRBV11-2, the J gene TRBJ1-4; D is perhaps TRBD1 (6 bases). This CDR3 is 16 amino acids long. V was clipped by 0 bases and J by 5 bases, with 13 bases between them. Germline V gene data show CDR1 as SGHAT and CDR2 as FQNNGV. CDR3 bases: TGTGCCAGCAGCTTAGACAAGACAGGCATAAATGAAAAACTGTTTTTT. Amino acids: CASSLDKTGINEKLFF.

V usage is TRBV7-9 and J usage is TRBJ2-3, with 8 bases identical to TRBD2. Unmatched junction bases numbered 13, after V lost 6 bases and J lost 5 bases. The length of the CDR3 is 16 residues. Germline CDR1 and CDR2: SEHNR and FQNEAQ (reference sequence). The CDR3 DNA sequence: TGTGCCAGCAGGACACCGGGACTAGGGTCAAGAGATACGCAGTATTTT. Protein sequence: CASRTPGLGSRDTQYF.

This chain uses TRBV11-2 with TRBJ2-1, with 9 bases aligning to TRBD2. This CDR3 contains 14 residues. The germline V gene has CDR1 SGHAT and CDR2 FQNNGV. Unmatched junction bases numbered 4, after V lost 3 bases and J lost 7 bases. CDR3 residues: CASSFAGGHNEQFF. In DNA, the CDR3 is TGTGCCAGCAGCTTCGCGGGGGGGCATAATGAGCAGTTCTTC.

The rearrangement links TRBV7-3 to TRBJ1-5; D possibly corresponds to TRBD1 (5 bases). V lost 5 bases and J lost 3, with 14 bases in between. Germline V gives CDR1 SGHTA, CDR2 FQGTGA. This CDR3 contains 15 residues. The CDR3 DNA reads TGTGCCAGCAGCCCAGGGCCAGGTATCAATCAGCCCCAGCATTTT. It translates to CASSPGPGINQPQHF.

This clone appeared once. One end of the junction is discordant with germline, which a read error may explain. The V call is TRBV5-1, the J call TRBJ2-1; 11 bases are a match to TRBD2. CDR1 SGHRS and CDR2 YFSETQ come from the germline V gene. The CDR3 covers 17 residues. CDR3 DNA sequence: TGTGCCAGCAGCCCCACCCCTAGCGGGAGGACCTACAATGAGCAGTTCTTC. Its protein is CASSPTPSGRTYNEQFF.

V is TRBV23-1 and J is TRBJ2-7; 7 positions agree with TRBD1. TRBV23-1 qualifies as an ORF whose function is uncertain. This CDR3 region has 15 residues. Germline trimming cut 6 bases from V and 3 bases from J; bases unmatched to any gene: 11. CDR3 in amino acids: CASRTDRAGYYEQYV. CDR3 sequence (DNA): TGCGCCAGCAGGACAGACAGGGCCGGATACTACGAGCAGTACGTC.

For this clone: Other DNA sequences in this specimen translate into the identical CDR3. The gene calls are TRBV24-1 and TRBJ1-5; the D is unclear. In germline, CDR1 is KGHDR, CDR2 SFDVKD. Trimming pared 3 bases from V and 2 bases from J, leaving 7 bases between. The CDR3 totals 14 residues. CDR3 nucleotides: TGTGCCACCAGTGATCCGGGTGGCAATCAGCCCCAGCATTTT. It translates to CATSDPGGNQPQHF.

Of note for this clone: One junction end disagrees with the germline gene, perhaps due to a read error. The rearrangement uses TRBV5-1 and TRBJ2-5; TRBD1 aligns across 8 bases. There are 15 residues in the CDR3. Germline V gene sequence: CDR1 SGHRS, CDR2 YFSETQ. The CDR3 region is CASSDIRTGQETQYF. The CDR3 DNA sequence: TGTGCCAGCAGCGATATCAGGACAGGGCAAGAGACCCAGTACTTC.

This rearrangement joins TRBV11-3 to TRBJ1-2; no reliable D call. The CDR3 consists of 15 residues. Germline V gene lookup returns CDR1 SGHNT and CDR2 YENEEA. Trimming removed 2 bases from V and 3 bases from J, with 13 bases in between. The CDR3 loop is CASSLTFRVDYGYTF. For the CDR3, the DNA is TGTGCCAGCAGCTTAACTTTCCGGGTAGACTATGGCTACACCTTC. The whole variable domain, filled in from reference TRBV11-3 and TRBJ1-2, reads EAGVVQSPRYKIIEKKQPVAFWCNPISGHNTLYWYLQNLGQGPELLIRYENEEAVDDSQLPKDRFSAERLKGVDSTLKIQPAELGDSAVYLCASSLTFRVDYGYTFGSGTRLTVV.

The V call is TRBV23-1, the J call TRBJ1-3; D gene unclear. TRBV23-1 qualifies as an ORF whose function is uncertain. The CDR3 extends over 16 amino acids. Trimming took off 0 bases at V and 0 bases at J, with 9 bases between the two ends. CDR3 residues: CASSQSRVSSGNTIYF. CDR3 nucleotide sequence: TGCGCCAGCAGTCAATCGCGGGTTAGCTCTGGAAACACCATATATTTT.